This T cell receptor beta chain came from a study of PD-1 blockade in classical Hodgkin lymphoma. Some clones are missing from TCRdb's copy, which holds only in-frame ones; the method was immunoSEQ multiplex PCR. Of 35,000 to 45,000 clones listed, roughly two thirds are singletons. Germline CDR1 is MNHEY and CDR2 is SVGAGI. The CDR3 extends over 10 amino acids. Trimming stripped 5 bases from V and 9 bases from J, with 5 bases between. Every patient had relapsed following autologous stem cell transplantation, and cohorts differed in brentuximab vedotin exposure. The sample here was peripheral blood mononuclear cells (PBMCs), taken before the second cycle of nivolumab. The TCR originated in a human donor with classical Hodgkin lymphoma. The gene calls are TRBV6-5 and TRBJ2-1; D unclear. The CDR3 sequence is CASSDVEQFF. The CDR3 DNA follows: TGTGCCAGCAGTGACGTTGAGCAGTTCTTC.